These T cell receptor beta chains were read from a single sample in a study of identical twins. TCRdb re-derived calls from the 5' RACE reads in MiXCR, one entry per CDR3 protein. The sample contains 1.5 million or so distinct CDR3 sequences, less than 40% of which appear only once. Sequencing input: cord blood. The receptors come from a newborn girl in good health. The CDR3 runs from the conserved cysteine through the conserved F or W. The order of the fields is D gene, J gene, V gene, clone size, CDR3 protein, CDR3 DNA. A D gene is named only where the DNA matches it firmly. Clone size is stated in some rows and not others, as once, few, many or a class when expanded.

D gene: .
J gene: TRBJ1-1
V gene: TRBV6-6
clone size: .
CDR3 protein: CASSYSVALNTEAFF
CDR3 DNA: TGTGCCAGCAGTTACTCGGTGGCCCTGAACACTGAAGCTTTCTTT

D gene: TRBD1
J gene: TRBJ2-7
V gene: TRBV5-1
clone size: many
CDR3 protein: CASSLDGQGPSYEQYF
CDR3 DNA: TGCGCCAGCAGCTTGGATGGACAGGGACCATCCTACGAGCAGTACTTC

D gene: .
J gene: TRBJ2-3
V gene: TRBV2
clone size: few
CDR3 protein: CASSESTTSTDTQYF
CDR3 DNA: TGTGCCAGCAGTGAGAGCACGACTAGCACAGATACGCAGTATTTT

D gene: .
J gene: TRBJ2-1
V gene: TRBV6-5
clone size: .
CDR3 protein: CASSYRRGYNEQFF
CDR3 DNA: TGTGCCAGCAGTTACAGGAGGGGCTACAATGAGCAGTTCTTC

D gene: TRBD2
J gene: TRBJ2-3
V gene: TRBV6-4
clone size: few
CDR3 protein: CASSDSATSGTQYF
CDR3 DNA: TGTGCCAGCTCCGACTCGGCGACTAGCGGTACGCAGTATTTT

D gene: TRBD2
J gene: TRBJ2-7
V gene: TRBV11-2
clone size: few
CDR3 protein: CASSPTSSGRTSSEQYF
CDR3 DNA: TGTGCCAGCAGCCCAACCTCTAGCGGGAGAACGAGCTCCGAGCAGTACTTC

D gene: .
J gene: TRBJ2-5
V gene: TRBV7-2
clone size: .
CDR3 protein: CASSFASPGTNSMETQYF
CDR3 DNA: TGTGCCAGCAGCTTCGCGTCGCCCGGGACAAACTCAATGGAGACCCAGTACTTC

D gene: .
J gene: TRBJ1-6
V gene: TRBV28
clone size: .
CDR3 protein: CASSLYQGSNSPLHF
CDR3 DNA: TGTGCCAGCAGTTTATATCAGGGTAGTAATTCACCCCTCCACTTT

D gene: .
J gene: TRBJ1-5
V gene: TRBV5-1
clone size: .
CDR3 protein: CASSLGQEGQPQHF
CDR3 DNA: TGCGCCAGCAGCTTGGGGCAGGAGGGGCAGCCCCAGCATTTT

D gene: .
J gene: TRBJ1-2
V gene: TRBV6-1
clone size: few
CDR3 protein: CASSEFRGGSYGYTF
CDR3 DNA: TGTGCCAGCAGTGAATTTAGGGGTGGAAGTTATGGCTACACCTTC

D gene: .
J gene: TRBJ1-2
V gene: TRBV6-5
clone size: few
CDR3 protein: CASKRSRDLNYGYTF
CDR3 DNA: TGTGCCAGCAAACGTTCTCGGGATCTAAACTATGGCTACACCTTC

D gene: .
J gene: TRBJ2-1
V gene: TRBV2
clone size: .
CDR3 protein: CASRPLPVEQFF
CDR3 DNA: TGTGCCAGCAGACCACTACCGGTTGAGCAGTTCTTC

D gene: .
J gene: TRBJ1-2
V gene: TRBV6-1
clone size: .
CDR3 protein: CASSAQQGYTF
CDR3 DNA: TGTGCCAGCAGTGCTCAGCAGGGGTACACCTTC

D gene: .
J gene: TRBJ1-5
V gene: TRBV2
clone size: few
CDR3 protein: CASSEAPGGDQPQHF
CDR3 DNA: TGTGCCAGCAGTGAAGCGCCGGGAGGAGATCAGCCCCAGCATTTT

D gene: TRBD1
J gene: TRBJ2-7
V gene: TRBV27
clone size: .
CDR3 protein: CASRGQGAPIAPSSYEQYF
CDR3 DNA: TGTGCCAGCAGGGGCCAGGGGGCGCCGATAGCGCCTTCCTCCTACGAGCAGTACTTC

D gene: .
J gene: TRBJ1-1
V gene: TRBV15
clone size: .
CDR3 protein: CATSREREMNTEAFF
CDR3 DNA: TGTGCCACCAGCAGAGAGCGAGAAATGAACACTGAAGCTTTCTTT

D gene: .
J gene: TRBJ2-3
V gene: TRBV10-3
clone size: few
CDR3 protein: CAISLGPPQGGTDTQYF
CDR3 DNA: TGTGCCATCAGCCTCGGTCCGCCCCAAGGTGGCACAGATACGCAGTATTTT

D gene: .
J gene: TRBJ2-3
V gene: TRBV7-9
clone size: few
CDR3 protein: CASSRALASDTQYF
CDR3 DNA: TGTGCCAGCAGCCGGGCCCTCGCCTCGGATACGCAGTATTTT

D gene: .
J gene: TRBJ2-5
V gene: TRBV27
clone size: .
CDR3 protein: CASLDGQETQYF
CDR3 DNA: TGTGCCAGTCTGGACGGCCAAGAGACCCAGTACTTC

D gene: TRBD2
J gene: TRBJ2-1
V gene: TRBV11-2
clone size: .
CDR3 protein: CASGLAGMGEQFF
CDR3 DNA: TGTGCCAGCGGACTAGCGGGGATGGGGGAGCAGTTCTTC

D gene: .
J gene: TRBJ2-3
V gene: TRBV7-2
clone size: few
CDR3 protein: CASSFIEQGTDTQYF
CDR3 DNA: TGTGCCAGCAGCTTTATCGAACAGGGAACAGATACGCAGTATTTT

D gene: TRBD1
J gene: TRBJ1-5
V gene: TRBV12-3/TRBV12-4
clone size: once
CDR3 protein: CASTRSGTGGNQPQHF
CDR3 DNA: TGTGCCAGCACCAGATCCGGGACAGGGGGCAATCAGCCCCAGCATTTT

D gene: TRBD1
J gene: TRBJ2-4
V gene: TRBV12-3/TRBV12-4
clone size: few
CDR3 protein: CASSQSRDRGLAKNIQYF
CDR3 DNA: TGTGCCAGCAGCCAGTCCCGGGACAGGGGGCTGGCCAAAAACATTCAGTACTTC

D gene: TRBD1
J gene: TRBJ1-2
V gene: TRBV10-2
clone size: .
CDR3 protein: CPSSDRGDYGYTF
CDR3 DNA: TGCCCCAGCAGTGACAGGGGAGACTATGGCTACACCTTC